This TCR beta chain was sequenced during a study of blood T cell repertoires in COVID-19. The CDR3 loop spans 13 amino acids. Germline lookup yields CDR1 MNHEY and CDR2 SVGAGI. The sample holds one count of this clone. An end of the junction does not agree with germline; a read error may underlie this. The table came from immunoSEQ multiplex PCR; TCRdb's copy has only in-frame clones and leaves some out. Seen here are 60,000 to 85,000 clones, roughly 84% observed once, and the top ten hold 10% to 11%. The chain uses TRBV6-5 and TRBJ1-2; no reliable D call. The clonotype was recovered from a man between 60 and 75 years old with COVID-19, enrolled during active disease. The specimen sequenced was peripheral blood. The CDR3 sequence is CASSDSANYGYTF. The DNA for the CDR3 is TGTGCCAGCAGTGACTCGGCCAACTATGGCTACACCTTC.